The entry that follows covers one TCR beta chain sequence. What it recognizes is unknown. The source of the sample is a study of lymphopenia after photon versus proton radiotherapy. The study's findings and limits: After lymphocyte nadir, photon-treated repertoires showed oligoclonal expansion, especially CD8+ Temra.

With 5 bases removed from V and 5 bases from J, the gap between germline ends came to 9 bases. This CDR3 is 12 amino acids long. In germline, CDR1 is SEHNR, CDR2 FQNEAQ (reference sequence). Using immunoSEQ multiplex PCR, the repertoire was profiled, and TCRdb retains in-frame clones only, with some absent. The table records tens of thousands of clones, approximately 92% of them present only once. The sample here was peripheral blood, taken from a patient treated with photon-based radiotherapy. V gene TRBV7-9 combines with J gene TRBJ1-1, with unresolved D. This TCR came from a woman between 40 and 55 years old with cholangiocarcinoma. The CDR3 sequence: CASSRMGTEAFF. The CDR3 DNA reads TGTGCCAGCAGCCGCATGGGGACTGAAGCTTTCTTT. Variable domain in full (rest from reference TRBV7-9 and TRBJ1-1): DTGVSQNPRHKITKRGQNVTFRCDPISEHNRLYWYRQTLGQGPEFLTYFQNEAQLEKSRLLSDRFSAERPKGSFSTLEIQRTEQGDSAMYLCASSRMGTEAFFGQGTRLTVV.